Described below is a single TCR beta chain sequence and its context. There is no known antigen for this receptor. No base quality values were provided; no much bigger clone lies one nucleotide off. The sample comes from a study of cytomegalovirus exposure and HLA in healthy donors (dated by TCRdb to between 2016 and 2019). General notes on the study: In an earlier analysis of about 560 of the donors, approximately 300 Gb of sequence data and about 110 million unique TCR beta sequences from 180 million or so T cells were reported. The aim of the study was to test whether cataloging public T cell receptors could identify signatures of past pathogen exposure. To predict cytomegalovirus infection status, the study combined high-throughput TCR immunosequencing, statistical association of individual TCRs with disease status, and machine learning. About 5 DR-DQ haplotypes were handled as single units for association and clustering, since linkage in the cohort was strong. Every repertoire in the discovery cohort had been generated on one and the same sequencing platform. On average, around 230,000 unique TCR beta nucleotide sequences were sequenced per donor among several hundred genotyped donors of the cohort, with roughly 19% of those sequences being non-productive. Along with the approximately 650-subject first cohort, a separate validation cohort of over a hundred different subjects was used. Donor age, sex, ethnicity and CMV serostatus were compiled together with the repertoire data. Typing coverage varied by locus: roughly 629-630 donors for A, B, C, DRB1 and DQB1; around 560 for DQA1; nearly 610 for DPA1; 450 to 480 for DPB1. A later genetic analysis used genome-wide SNP genotypes for about 55% of the 666 donors, treating that subset as a discovery cohort. In a later analysis, previously published TCR beta repertoires from 666 donors were re-analyzed and high-resolution HLA genotyping was added so that TCR occurrence patterns could be studied. Of the approximately 400 genotyped donors, roughly 76% were placed in the genetic ancestry cluster associated with self-reported Caucasian donors. Approximately 300 gigabases of sequencing data and 78 million or so unique TCR sequences were included in an early release covering around 650 HLA-typed donors. The later analysis used no new phenotypic data to find candidate immune exposures, relying instead on TCR beta sequences and their occurrence across donors. The study used immunosequencing to profile the T cell repertoires of around 600 subjects and linked those repertoires to cytomegalovirus serostatus. Both class I and class II loci were covered by HLA typing, at four-digit resolution. In an earlier analysis of 550 to 700 of the donors, high-throughput TCR beta sequencing was used to judge whether each TCR beta V gene segment behaved as functional or pseudogenic. On the study overall, not on this receptor specifically: A later analysis reported that several top co-occurrence clusters appeared linked to parvovirus B19, influenza, CMV and Epstein-Barr virus. HLA typing was unavailable for some donors at each locus, so association tests used only the typed subset. V-gene and J-gene trimming of TCR beta chains was associated with a missense DCLRE1C variant in a later genetic analysis, and the association was replicated in an independent cohort. In an earlier analysis of around 500 of the donors, most TCR beta V segments appeared in productive rearrangements about 87% or about 30% of the time, broadly matching IMGT annotations. Cytomegalovirus status was reported to be diagnosed by the classifier with high specificity and sensitivity in both the original and validation cohorts. Some IMGT-functional V segments, including TRBV6-2 and TRBV6-3, could not be distinguished by the 87-base-pair reads and were therefore excluded. The cohort was sequenced for TCR beta chains only, and without alpha or paired-chain data the features that could be detected were limited. Linkage disequilibrium might explain the correlated functional status among segregating V segments, but an unknown experimental factor could not be excluded. In a later analysis, the rate of TCR association differed among HLA loci, with DRB1 alleles having the most associated TCRs and HLA-C alleles having the fewest. In a later genetic analysis, fewer N-insertions in productive TCRs were reported among donors in an Asian-associated ancestry cluster than the roughly 700-donor mean. At a false discovery rate of 0.05, a later analysis linked about 17,000 TCR beta sequences to specific HLA alleles. Most TCR sequences were observed very rarely across donors, whereas some public TCRs were present in many individuals. A group of highly shared sequence variants was considered likely to be a technical artifact of the sequencing pipeline. Because counts were too low, seventeen rarely observed V segments, including chromosome 9 orphons, were excluded from the earlier analysis of several hundred of the donors. CMV serostatus was the only immune exposure information available for the cohort. Presence/absence analyses assumed roughly uniform sequencing depth across donors, an assumption that may not hold. According to a later analysis, most CMV-associated TCR beta chains appeared to be HLA-restricted, and the HLA associations seemed to be driven largely by CMV exposure. A further reported finding was that TCR beta sequences accurately predicted the HLA-A and HLA-B alleles for most subjects in the first cohort. The authors suggested that the approach could potentially be generalized to other disease states and immunological phenotypes. Strong co-occurrence of HLA alleles, especially DR and DQ, made assigning TCR associations to individual alleles difficult. The study listed 150 to 200 TCR beta chains as associated with cytomegalovirus. A later analysis found that HLA-associated TCR beta chains were more clonally expanded and had lower generation probabilities than equally common non-associated chains. In vitro tests confirmed that three of the cytomegalovirus-associated TCR beta chains recognize cytomegalovirus antigens.

Trimmed from V: 1 base; trimmed from J: 4 bases; junction bases lacking a gene match: 4. Looking up the germline V gene yields CDR1 SGHNT and CDR2 YENEEA. There are 15 amino acids in the CDR3, from cysteine to phenylalanine inclusive. The retained sequence is limited to the CDR3, 45 bases, with the frame set at the first base. The library was produced with the immunoSEQ multiplex PCR assay. For the multiplex PCR, a mixture combining 60 forward primers for TCR Vbeta segments and 13 reverse primers for TCR Jbeta segments was used. A multiplex PCR assay on genomic DNA amplified the CDR3 region of rearranged TCR beta genes. The Illumina HiSeq System was used to sequence the amplified TCR beta libraries as 87-base-pair reads. On the authors' methods: In a later analysis, some 80 million unique TCR beta chains were counted across the 500 to 850 repertoires, and approximately 11 million of these chains were shared by at least two donors. To remove PCR and sequencing errors, raw reads were error-corrected and collapsed into unique sequences using a nearest-neighbor algorithm that merged closely related sequences. To assign V, D and J gene segments, CDR3 sequences were aligned to IMGT reference sequences. Each retained sequence needed at least a six-nucleotide match to both a V gene segment and a J gene segment. A rearrangement was called productive if the CDR3 had no stop codons and remained in frame with V and J, and every other rearrangement was called non-productive. Following IMGT convention, CDR3 was defined as the stretch from the second conserved V-encoded cysteine up to the conserved J-encoded phenylalanine. In an earlier analysis of around 570 of the donors, sequences lacking an unambiguous match to a single V gene segment were excluded. An earlier analysis of around 600 of the donors classified V segments as functional when productive rearrangements were above 56.7% and as segregating when the standard deviation between donors was above 5%. A statistical classification framework was built to diagnose cytomegalovirus status from the catalog of TCR beta chain sequences. In a later analysis, V and J genes were assigned by comparing TCR nucleotide sequences against IMGT/GENE-DB human TR gene sequences. The TCRdist pipeline was used in a later analysis to assign CDR3 sequences and most-parsimonious VDJ recombination scenarios. In a later analysis, every TCR beta chain was defined by the combination of its CDR3 amino acid sequence and its V-gene family, and reads without a unique V-gene family were dropped. To address suspected cross-contamination and a sequencing artifact, a later analysis removed approximately 600 highly shared, low-generation-probability nucleotide sequences. A later analysis calculated a clonal expansion index for each public chain from normalized within-repertoire ranks of inferred template counts. Generation probabilities in a later analysis came from a VDJ recombination model fitted to out-of-frame rearrangements, and those results were checked against IGoR. In a later analysis, TCR-TCR, TCR-HLA and TCR-CMV co-occurrence was scored with hypergeometric tests, and a repertoire-size bias correction was applied to TCR pairs. A later analysis estimated false discovery rates by permuting HLA or CMV assignments 20 times. In a later analysis, co-occurring TCRs were grouped using DBSCAN, with TCRdist sequence similarity added in when clustering inside HLA-allele-positive subsets. Repertoires with fewer than 30,000 or more than 120,000 public chains, plus five repertoires with anomalous nucleotide sharing, were excluded from co-occurrence clustering. TCRdb carries this immuneACCESS record with in-frame sequences only. Its versions omit some clonotypes, under half of them owing to an unresolved V gene in the studies checked, with the rest unexplained. The V and J calls and the clone size are those of that table, but D and trimming were determined from the DNA. The sample records approximately 300,000 clones, around four fifths of which are singletons. About 2% of the sample is in the top ten clones.

The cohort consisted of hundreds of healthy bone marrow donors. At the time of sampling, all cohort members were nominally healthy, though unrecorded immune exposures were likely present. The donor tested CMV seropositive, placing the donor among the 289 seropositive members of the cohort. A peripheral blood sample was provided by each donor, and peripheral blood mononuclear cells were used for TCR beta sequencing. The Qiagen DNeasy Blood Extraction Kit was used to extract genomic DNA from the blood cell samples. The chain is encoded by TRBV11-3 joined to TRBJ2-1; 7 bases in the middle match TRBD2. Sequenced material: PBMCs. The receptor comes from a woman aged 40 to 55 in good health and CMV-seropositive. The encoded CDR3 is CASSLGTSVYNEQFF. The DNA sequence is TGTGCCAGCAGCTTAGGAACTAGCGTATACAATGAGCAGTTCTTC. The full variable domain, with segments outside the CDR3 supplied by the reference TRBV11-3 and TRBJ2-1 proteins, appears as EAGVVQSPRYKIIEKKQPVAFWCNPISGHNTLYWYLQNLGQGPELLIRYENEEAVDDSQLPKDRFSAERLKGVDSTLKIQPAELGDSAVYLCASSLGTSVYNEQFFGPGTRLTVL.